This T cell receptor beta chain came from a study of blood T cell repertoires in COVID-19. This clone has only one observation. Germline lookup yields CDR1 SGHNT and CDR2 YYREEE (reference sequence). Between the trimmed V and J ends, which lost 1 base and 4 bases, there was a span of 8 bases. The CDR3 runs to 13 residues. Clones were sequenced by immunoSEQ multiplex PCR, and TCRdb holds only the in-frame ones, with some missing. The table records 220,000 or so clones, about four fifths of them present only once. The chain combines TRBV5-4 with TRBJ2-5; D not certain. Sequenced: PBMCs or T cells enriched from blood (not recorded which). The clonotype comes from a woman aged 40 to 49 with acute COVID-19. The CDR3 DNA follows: TGTGCCAGCAGCTTGAGCCCAGGAGAGACCCAGTACTTC. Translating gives CASSLSPGETQYF.